This T cell receptor (beta chain) appears in the sequencing data of a study of cytomegalovirus exposure and HLA in healthy donors. The PCR was carried out with 60 Vbeta primers and 13 Jbeta primers. Data came from immunoSEQ multiplex PCR; TCRdb stores just in-frame clones and leaves some out. Of approximately 100,000 clones in the sample, about 75% were seen once. V was clipped by 7 bases and J by 5 bases, with 14 bases between them. CDR1 WSHSY and CDR2 SAAADI come from the germline V gene. The CDR3 covers 14 residues. This clonotype was obtained from a middle-aged woman in good health and CMV-seropositive. Specimen: PBMCs. The chain uses TRBV10-2 and TRBJ2-2, with D tentatively TRBD1 (6 bases). This chain's CDR3 is CASILDRRTGELFF. The CDR3 DNA reads TGCGCCAGCATCCTCGACAGGCGGACCGGGGAGCTGTTTTTT.